A selection of T cell receptor beta chains follows, all from one sample in a study of cytomegalovirus exposure and HLA in healthy donors. Repertoires were generated with immunoSEQ multiplex PCR, while TCRdb's copy carries only in-frame clones and drops some. In the table there are around 170,000 clones, roughly 77% of which are singletons. Sample: PBMCs. Source of these receptors: a woman in her 30s in good health and CMV-seropositive. The CDR3 runs from the conserved cysteine through the conserved F or W. D genes are given only for firm matches. Not every row has a clone size; where given, it reads once, few, many or a size class.

abundance: .
j_gene: TRBJ2-1
d_gene: TRBD2
v_gene: TRBV4-3
CDR3nt: TGCGCCAGCAGCCAAGGAGAACTAGCGGGGGGGATTGAGCAGTTCTTC
CDR3aa: CASSQGELAGGIEQFF

abundance: .
j_gene: TRBJ1-1
d_gene: .
v_gene: TRBV28
CDR3nt: TGTGCCAGCAGGTATATCGTGGGGGCCCTGAACACTGAAGCTTTCTTT
CDR3aa: CASRYIVGALNTEAFF

abundance: .
j_gene: TRBJ2-2
d_gene: .
v_gene: TRBV6-5
CDR3nt: TGTGCCAGCACCCGCGGAGGCACCGGGGAGCTGTTTTTT
CDR3aa: CASTRGGTGELFF

abundance: .
j_gene: TRBJ2-2
d_gene: .
v_gene: TRBV9
CDR3nt: TGTGCCAGCAGCCCACCCTTCACTCTTGCCGGGGAGCTGTTTTTT
CDR3aa: CASSPPFTLAGELFF

abundance: .
j_gene: TRBJ1-4
d_gene: .
v_gene: TRBV4-3
CDR3nt: TGCGCCAGCAGTTCAACTAACAGGGCCGGTGAAAAACTGTTTTTT
CDR3aa: CASSSTNRAGEKLFF

abundance: .
j_gene: TRBJ1-5
d_gene: .
v_gene: TRBV5-6
CDR3nt: TGTGCCAGCAGCTTTGGGGCCATCGGTTTGGGAGGCCAGCCCCAGCATTTT
CDR3aa: CASSFGAIGLGGQPQHF

abundance: .
j_gene: TRBJ1-6
d_gene: TRBD1
v_gene: TRBV10-2
CDR3nt: TGCGCCAGCAGCCCGGCCCGGGACAGGGGAGCGTCACCCCTCCACTTT
CDR3aa: CASSPARDRGASPLHF

abundance: .
j_gene: TRBJ2-7
d_gene: TRBD2
v_gene: TRBV2
CDR3nt: TGTGCCAGCAGCTTGCTAGCGGGGGCCTCCTACGAGCAGTACTTC
CDR3aa: CASSLLAGASYEQYF

abundance: .
j_gene: TRBJ1-2
d_gene: TRBD1
v_gene: TRBV29-1
CDR3nt: TGCAGCGTTGAAGACAGGGGGCGGGGAGGCTACACCTTC
CDR3aa: CSVEDRGRGGYTF

abundance: .
j_gene: TRBJ1-4
d_gene: TRBD1
v_gene: TRBV5-5
CDR3nt: TGTGCCAGCAGCCACCGGGACAGGGGTGTGAAACTGTTTTTT
CDR3aa: CASSHRDRGVKLFF

abundance: .
j_gene: TRBJ1-5
d_gene: .
v_gene: TRBV27
CDR3nt: TGTGCCAGCAGTCCGGACAGTTATCAGCCCCAGCATTTT
CDR3aa: CASSPDSYQPQHF

abundance: .
j_gene: TRBJ2-5
d_gene: .
v_gene: TRBV2
CDR3nt: TGTGCCAGCACGCGCGGACTACAAGAGACCCAGTACTTC
CDR3aa: CASTRGLQETQYF

abundance: few
j_gene: TRBJ2-5
d_gene: TRBD2
v_gene: TRBV5-1
CDR3nt: TGCGCCAGCAAGGCTAGCGGGGGGGCCTACCGAGAGACCCAGTACTTC
CDR3aa: CASKASGGAYRETQYF

abundance: few
j_gene: TRBJ1-6
d_gene: .
v_gene: TRBV6-1
CDR3nt: TGTGCCACCCCGAGGGGGTATGGTGGAAATTCACCCCTCCACTTT
CDR3aa: CATPRGYGGNSPLHF

abundance: .
j_gene: TRBJ2-1
d_gene: TRBD2
v_gene: TRBV28
CDR3nt: TGTGCCAGCACCGCTCCTCTCGGGATAGCGGGGTATGAGCAGTTCTTC
CDR3aa: CASTAPLGIAGYEQFF

abundance: few
j_gene: TRBJ2-3
d_gene: .
v_gene: TRBV5-5
CDR3nt: TGTGCCAGCAGCTCGGGGGAAACAGATACGCAGTATTTT
CDR3aa: CASSSGETDTQYF

abundance: .
j_gene: TRBJ2-7
d_gene: .
v_gene: TRBV28
CDR3nt: TGTGCCAGCAGTTTAGGCGGATACGAGCAGTACTTC
CDR3aa: CASSLGGYEQYF

abundance: .
j_gene: TRBJ2-7
d_gene: .
v_gene: TRBV5-1
CDR3nt: TGCGCCAGCAGCCCAGGACTTTCGAGCTCCTACGAGCAGTACTTC
CDR3aa: CASSPGLSSSYEQYF

abundance: .
j_gene: TRBJ2-3
d_gene: TRBD1
v_gene: TRBV5-8
CDR3nt: TGTGCCAGCAGCGGTACCGGGACAGGGAGGACAGATACGCAGTATTTT
CDR3aa: CASSGTGTGRTDTQYF

abundance: few
j_gene: TRBJ1-1
d_gene: .
v_gene: TRBV6-1
CDR3nt: TGTGCCAGCAGTGAAGCATTCCAGGTAATCCAAGCTTTCTTT
CDR3aa: CASSEAFQVIQAFF

abundance: once
j_gene: TRBJ1-2
d_gene: TRBD1
v_gene: TRBV4-2
CDR3nt: TGTGCCAGCAGCTCCCAACGACCCGGGACAGGGGGTAACTATGGCTACACCTTC
CDR3aa: CASSSQRPGTGGNYGYTF

abundance: .
j_gene: TRBJ2-1
d_gene: TRBD2
v_gene: TRBV28
CDR3nt: TGTGCCAGCAGAACCACTAGCGGGGGGAGGGTCAATGAGCAGTTCTTC
CDR3aa: CASRTTSGGRVNEQFF

abundance: once
j_gene: TRBJ1-5
d_gene: .
v_gene: TRBV28
CDR3nt: TGTGCCAGCAGTGACCTGAGACAGAATCAGCCCCAGCATTTT
CDR3aa: CASSDLRQNQPQHF

abundance: .
j_gene: TRBJ2-5
d_gene: TRBD2
v_gene: TRBV5-1
CDR3nt: TGCGCCAGCAGCTTGGAGCTAGCGGGGGGGGAGACCCAGTACTTC
CDR3aa: CASSLELAGGETQYF

abundance: .
j_gene: TRBJ1-4
d_gene: .
v_gene: TRBV4-1
CDR3nt: TGCGCCAGCACCACAACACCAACCGTTAATGAAAAACTGTTTTTT
CDR3aa: CASTTTPTVNEKLFF

abundance: .
j_gene: TRBJ2-1
d_gene: TRBD2
v_gene: TRBV5-5
CDR3nt: TGTGCCAGCAGCTGGACTAGCGGGGGGGCGCCCGCTGAGCAGTTCTTC
CDR3aa: CASSWTSGGAPAEQFF

abundance: .
j_gene: TRBJ1-2
d_gene: TRBD1
v_gene: TRBV9
CDR3nt: TGTGCCAGCAGCGTAGGAAGGGACAGGGGGCTGTATGGCTACACCTTC
CDR3aa: CASSVGRDRGLYGYTF

abundance: .
j_gene: TRBJ1-2
d_gene: TRBD1
v_gene: TRBV10-2
CDR3nt: TGCGCCAGCACCGCGGACAGGAGAGGCTACACCTTC
CDR3aa: CASTADRRGYTF

abundance: few
j_gene: TRBJ1-5
d_gene: .
v_gene: TRBV30
CDR3nt: TGTGCCTGGAGTGCGCAGGGCAATCAGCCCCAGCATTTT
CDR3aa: CAWSAQGNQPQHF

abundance: .
j_gene: TRBJ1-6
d_gene: TRBD1
v_gene: TRBV2
CDR3nt: TGTGCCAGCAGCGGGACAGTCGGCTCCAATTCACCCCTCCACTTT
CDR3aa: CASSGTVGSNSPLHF

abundance: few
j_gene: TRBJ2-7
d_gene: TRBD1
v_gene: TRBV2
CDR3nt: TGTGCCAGCAGCAAGACAGGGGCCTCCTACGAGCAGTACTTC
CDR3aa: CASSKTGASYEQYF

abundance: .
j_gene: TRBJ2-3
d_gene: .
v_gene: TRBV19
CDR3nt: TGTGCCAGTAGTGGGCAGCGGCCGCTCTATACGCAGTATTTT
CDR3aa: CASSGQRPLYTQYF

abundance: few
j_gene: TRBJ1-5
d_gene: .
v_gene: TRBV19
CDR3nt: TGTGCCAGTAGTTACGGGAGTACACATCAGCCCCAGCATTTT
CDR3aa: CASSYGSTHQPQHF

abundance: .
j_gene: TRBJ1-1
d_gene: .
v_gene: TRBV11-3
CDR3nt: TGTGCCAGCAGCTTAGGTAACCTAAACACTGAAGCTTTCTTT
CDR3aa: CASSLGNLNTEAFF

abundance: .
j_gene: TRBJ2-5
d_gene: TRBD2
v_gene: TRBV18
CDR3nt: TGTGCCAGCTCACCCCTCGGAGGAGCGGGAGACCAAGAGACCCAGTACTTC
CDR3aa: CASSPLGGAGDQETQYF

abundance: .
j_gene: TRBJ1-1
d_gene: .
v_gene: TRBV4-3
CDR3nt: TGCGCCAGCAGCCCTCGTGGGCAGGGGCAGGGGAACACTGAAGCTTTCTTT
CDR3aa: CASSPRGQGQGNTEAFF

abundance: few
j_gene: TRBJ2-7
d_gene: TRBD1
v_gene: TRBV5-4
CDR3nt: TGTGCCAGCAGCTCTCGGGACAGGACGATCGAGCAGTACTTC
CDR3aa: CASSSRDRTIEQYF

abundance: .
j_gene: TRBJ2-1
d_gene: .
v_gene: TRBV4-3
CDR3nt: TGCGCCAGCAGCCAAGTCGCACAGAGCAATGAGCAGTTCTTC
CDR3aa: CASSQVAQSNEQFF

abundance: .
j_gene: TRBJ2-5
d_gene: .
v_gene: TRBV28
CDR3nt: TGTGCCAGCAGTTTGGAAGGGGCGGAGACCCAGTACTTC
CDR3aa: CASSLEGAETQYF

abundance: .
j_gene: TRBJ2-3
d_gene: TRBD1
v_gene: TRBV28
CDR3nt: TGTGCCAGCAGTGACCGGGACAGGACAAACACAGATACGCAGTATTTT
CDR3aa: CASSDRDRTNTDTQYF

abundance: .
j_gene: TRBJ1-4
d_gene: .
v_gene: TRBV5-1
CDR3nt: TGCGCCAGCAGCTCCGGGGGAAAACTGTTTTTT
CDR3aa: CASSSGGKLFF

abundance: .
j_gene: TRBJ2-3
d_gene: TRBD2
v_gene: TRBV10-3
CDR3nt: TGTGCCATCAGTGAGCCTACTAGCGGGGGGGTCACAGATACGCAGTATTTT
CDR3aa: CAISEPTSGGVTDTQYF

abundance: .
j_gene: TRBJ2-7
d_gene: TRBD1
v_gene: TRBV19
CDR3nt: TGTGCCAGTAGTCGGGACAGAGGCTACGAGCAGTACTTC
CDR3aa: CASSRDRGYEQYF

abundance: few
j_gene: TRBJ2-1
d_gene: .
v_gene: TRBV5-4
CDR3nt: TGTGCCAGCAGCGCGCCCCCGGGACACGGGGTTGTGAATGAGCAGTTCTTC
CDR3aa: CASSAPPGHGVVNEQFF

abundance: .
j_gene: TRBJ2-7
d_gene: .
v_gene: TRBV10-3
CDR3nt: TGTGCCATCAGCGCGGGACAGAGGAGCTCCTACGAGCAGTACTTC
CDR3aa: CAISAGQRSSYEQYF